These T cell receptor beta chains were read from a single sample in a study of blood T cell repertoires in COVID-19. Profiled with immunoSEQ multiplex PCR; TCRdb holds only in-frame clones, not every one. The table has approximately 450,000 clones, more than 85% seen once. The source material was peripheral blood. These receptors were taken from a woman aged 30 to 39 with acute or convalescent COVID-19. Both conserved end residues are part of each CDR3. The order of the fields is J gene, D gene, V gene, clone size, CDR3 DNA, CDR3 protein. D genes are given only for firm matches. A clone size is listed for some rows: how often the clone was seen (once, few, many), or a class if it is expanded.

j_call: TRBJ2-7
d_call: TRBD1
v_call: TRBV27
clone_size: NA
cdr3_nt: TGTGCCAGCAGTTTTTTTCCTATAAGGACAGGCTCCTACGAGCAGTACTTC
cdr3_aa: CASSFFPIRTGSYEQYF

j_call: TRBJ1-2
d_call: NA
v_call: TRBV19
clone_size: few
cdr3_nt: TGTGCCAGTAGTATATCGTCGGGGGGGTCCTATGGCTACACCTTC
cdr3_aa: CASSISSGGSYGYTF

j_call: TRBJ2-1
d_call: TRBD2
v_call: TRBV19
clone_size: NA
cdr3_nt: TGTGCCAGTAGTACTACTAGCGGGGGGCCCTACAATGAGCAGTTCTTC
cdr3_aa: CASSTTSGGPYNEQFF

j_call: TRBJ2-3
d_call: NA
v_call: TRBV9
clone_size: once
cdr3_nt: TGTGCCAGCAGCGTCTCGAGGTACACAGATACGCAGTATTTT
cdr3_aa: CASSVSRYTDTQYF

j_call: TRBJ1-1
d_call: NA
v_call: TRBV27
clone_size: NA
cdr3_nt: TGTGCCAGCAGTTTGGGGGGGGCGCGCCGAGAAGCTTTCTTT
cdr3_aa: CASSLGGARREAFF

j_call: TRBJ2-3
d_call: NA
v_call: TRBV5-1
clone_size: NA
cdr3_nt: TGCGCCAGCAGCCGAGTCATGTACCAGGGTTACGAGGATACGCAGTATTTT
cdr3_aa: CASSRVMYQGYEDTQYF

j_call: TRBJ2-6
d_call: NA
v_call: TRBV19
clone_size: NA
cdr3_nt: TGTGCCAGTAGTATCAGGGTCTCTGGGGCCAACGTCCTGACTTTC
cdr3_aa: CASSIRVSGANVLTF

j_call: TRBJ2-1
d_call: NA
v_call: TRBV28
clone_size: NA
cdr3_nt: TGTGCCAGCAGTTTCTTACTAGTCACTGAGCAGTTCTTC
cdr3_aa: CASSFLLVTEQFF

j_call: TRBJ2-1
d_call: NA
v_call: TRBV28
clone_size: NA
cdr3_nt: TGTGCCAGCACCCCCCAGGGTTCCTACAATGAGCAGTTCTTC
cdr3_aa: CASTPQGSYNEQFF

j_call: TRBJ1-2
d_call: TRBD1
v_call: TRBV5-1
clone_size: NA
cdr3_nt: TGCGCCAGCAGCTTGGACAGGGGTGGAGGCTATACCTTC
cdr3_aa: CASSLDRGGGYTF

j_call: TRBJ2-7
d_call: TRBD1
v_call: TRBV5-1
clone_size: NA
cdr3_nt: TGCGCCAGCAGCTTGGGAACAGGGGGCAACGAGCAGTACTTC
cdr3_aa: CASSLGTGGNEQYF

j_call: TRBJ2-2
d_call: NA
v_call: TRBV5-6
clone_size: NA
cdr3_nt: TGTGCCAGCAGGCGGATATCCACCGGGGAGCTGTTTTTT
cdr3_aa: CASRRISTGELFF

j_call: TRBJ2-7
d_call: NA
v_call: TRBV19
clone_size: NA
cdr3_nt: TGTGCCAGTAGTATAGATAGAACAGGGAACTACGAGCAGTACTTC
cdr3_aa: CASSIDRTGNYEQYF

j_call: TRBJ2-3
d_call: TRBD1
v_call: TRBV25-1
clone_size: NA
cdr3_nt: TGTGCCAGCAGCCCGGGACAGGGGTACACAGATACGCAGTATTTT
cdr3_aa: CASSPGQGYTDTQYF

j_call: TRBJ2-3
d_call: TRBD2
v_call: TRBV19
clone_size: NA
cdr3_nt: TGTGCCAGTAGTAGGGCGCGGGGGGCTCCGGATACGCAGTATTTT
cdr3_aa: CASSRARGAPDTQYF

j_call: TRBJ2-7
d_call: TRBD1
v_call: TRBV5-1
clone_size: NA
cdr3_nt: TGCGCCAGCAGCTTGGCCACAGGGGTTGAGCAGTACTTC
cdr3_aa: CASSLATGVEQYF